This entry features one TCR beta chain sequence. This receptor's antigen is unknown. The record has no base qualities; no much larger clone is one base away. The source of the sample is a study of control samples from healthy donors and cancer patients (dated by TCRdb to 2020 to 2022). There are 14 amino acids in the CDR3, from cysteine to phenylalanine inclusive. Only the CDR3 region is kept as DNA, spanning 42 bases read in frame from base 1. From a lookup of the germline V gene, CDR1 and CDR2 are KGHSH and LQKENI. A distance of 13 bases separates the germline ends of V and J, which lose 0 bases and 8 bases respectively. The library was made by the immunoSEQ multiplex PCR assay. In TCRdb, the immuneACCESS table is reduced to in-frame sequences with V and J assigned. These tables do not hold every clone; where another copy was compared, an unresolved V gene accounts for under half, and the others remain unexplained. Here the sample has about 150,000 clones; 94% occur a single time. The ten biggest clones cover about 9.3% of the sample.

The chain couples TRBV18 to TRBJ1-1, and TRBD1 may be the D gene, going by 6 matching bases. The sequence came from a woman between 40 and 55 years old in good health. The sample comprised blood. CDR3 region: CASSPPGGGIEAFF. At the DNA level, the sequence is TGTGCCAGCTCACCACCAGGGGGAGGGATAGAAGCTTTCTTT.